Each of the 14 T cell receptor beta chains below was sequenced from the same sample in a study of cytotoxic CD8 clonotypes in ibrutinib-treated CLL. Libraries were prepared by immunoSEQ multiplex PCR; TCRdb keeps only in-frame clonotypes and omits some of them. The sample yields roughly 23,000 clones, around 73% seen once. The sequenced sample was PBMCs, obtained before ibrutinib treatment. Receptors were obtained from a human donor with chronic lymphocytic leukemia.

The chain has TRBV19 and TRBJ2-7, with 7 nucleotides matching TRBD1. With 4 bases clipped from V and 3 bases from J, the junction kept 9 bases outside the gene matches. CDR1 LNHDA and CDR2 SQIVND come from the germline V gene (reference sequence). The CDR3 length is 15 residues. In DNA form, the CDR3 reads TGTGCCAGTAGTACCAGGCCGGACAGGCTCTACGAGCAGTACTTC. Translation gives CASSTRPDRLYEQYF.

CDR3 nucleotides: TGTGCCAGCTCACCACCGGGTTTTGGAAACACCATATATTTT. Translating gives CASSPPGFGNTIYF. The rearrangement links TRBV18 to TRBJ1-3, with D uncertain. Trimming left V 0 bases short and J 3 bases short, with 6 bases between. Germline CDR1 is KGHSH and CDR2 is LQKENI. CDR3 size: 14 residues.

The chain's CDR3 is CASSLDPGALGANVLTF. CDR3 nucleotides: TGTGCCAGCTCACTGGATCCGGGGGCGCTTGGGGCCAACGTCCTGACTTTC. The chain couples TRBV18 to TRBJ2-6; D is possibly TRBD1 or TRBD2 (6 bases each). This CDR3 contains 17 residues. Germline CDR1 KGHSH, CDR2 LQKENI. The V and J ends lost 4 bases and 3 bases respectively, with 16 bases between them.

This chain uses TRBV5-1 with TRBJ2-7; TRBD2 agrees at 13 bases. The germline V gene encodes CDR1 SGHRS and CDR2 YFSETQ. The CDR3 length is 16 residues. With 0 bases clipped from V and 5 bases from J, the junction kept 5 bases outside the gene matches. CDR3 amino acids: CASSLGGTSGTDEQYF. CDR3 DNA sequence: TGCGCCAGCAGCTTGGGTGGGACTAGCGGGACCGACGAGCAGTACTTC.

This rearrangement joins TRBV5-1 to TRBJ2-3; 11 bases line up with TRBD2. Germline-derived CDR1 and CDR2 are SGHRS and YFSETQ. The CDR3 has 15 amino acids. The V and J ends lost 3 bases and 4 bases, in that order; junction bases with no gene match: 4. The CDR3 region is CASSSLAGEADTQYF. The CDR3 nucleotides read TGCGCCAGCAGCTCACTAGCGGGAGAAGCAGATACGCAGTATTTT.

The V and J genes are TRBV20-1 and TRBJ2-5; D gene unclear. This CDR3 has 11 residues. Per germline, CDR1 DFQATT and CDR2 SNEGSKA (reference sequence). The V end lost 2 bases, the J end lost 2 bases, and 3 bases lay between the germline ends. This CDR3 is CSARSQETQYF. The CDR3 nucleotides are TGCAGTGCTAGATCGCAAGAGACCCAGTACTTC.

V is TRBV2 and J is TRBJ2-7; 9 bases align to TRBD1. Germline loops: CDR1 SNHLY, CDR2 FYNNEI. The junction had 6 bases not matched to a gene; V was cut back by 6 bases and J by 0 bases. There are 15 residues in the CDR3. The CDR3 sequence is CASRVRTGASYEQYF. CDR3 nucleotide sequence: TGTGCCAGCAGGGTCAGGACAGGGGCCTCCTACGAGCAGTACTTC.

The V and J genes are TRBV4-3 and TRBJ2-3; 11 nucleotides align to TRBD2. After removal of 2 bases from V and 3 bases from J, the junction contained 7 bases not matched to a gene. The CDR3 is 17 amino acids. Per germline, CDR1 LGHNA and CDR2 YSLEER. This chain's CDR3 is CASSQSPLAGVTDTQYF. The CDR3 nucleotides read TGCGCCAGCAGCCAAAGTCCACTAGCGGGAGTGACAGATACGCAGTATTTT.

The V call is TRBV4-2, the J call TRBJ1-1; D is ambiguous. Trimming pared 0 bases from V and 0 bases from J, leaving 2 bases between. CDR1 LGHNA and CDR2 YNFKEQ come from the germline V gene. The CDR3 runs to 13 residues. The CDR3 is CASSQDLNTEAFF. In DNA form, the CDR3 reads TGTGCCAGCAGCCAAGATCTGAACACTGAAGCTTTCTTT.

This chain joins TRBV5-6 and TRBJ1-2; D is possibly TRBD1 (6 bases). CDR3 length: 15 amino acids. Germline values: CDR1 SGHDT, CDR2 YYEEEE. V shed 0 bases and J shed 7 bases, with 16 bases lying between them. The CDR3 DNA is TGTGCCAGCAGCTTGGCCCAGGGGCCAGGAGGTGGCTACACCTTC. Residues: CASSLAQGPGGGYTF.

V is TRBV11-2 and J is TRBJ2-2; 7 nucleotides align to TRBD2. The germline V gene encodes CDR1 SGHAT and CDR2 FQNNGV. The CDR3 totals 19 residues. Trimming took 0 bases from V and 5 from J; bases not matched to a gene: 15. The CDR3 here is CASSLDRTPGLVGTGELFF. In nucleotides, the CDR3 is TGTGCCAGCAGCTTAGATCGAACCCCCGGACTAGTAGGGACCGGGGAGCTGTTTTTT.

The chain is built from TRBV7-2 and TRBJ2-1, with 13 nucleotides matching TRBD2. Germline trimming cut 5 bases from V and 5 bases from J; bases unmatched to any gene: 9. The CDR3 has 17 amino acids. Per the germline V gene, CDR1 is SGHTA and CDR2 is FQGNSA. CDR3 nucleotide sequence: TGTGCCAGCAGCAGATGGACTAGCGGGAGAAGCCACAATGAGCAGTTCTTC. This codes for CASSRWTSGRSHNEQFF.

The chain joins TRBV5-6 to TRBJ2-1, with D possibly TRBD2 on 5 matching bases. CDR1 SGHDT and CDR2 YYEEEE come from the germline V gene. V dropped 1 base and J dropped 6 bases, with 11 bases sitting between them. The CDR3 runs 14 residues. The CDR3 region is CASSLFSVVNEQFF. The CDR3 DNA sequence: TGTGCCAGCAGCTTGTTTAGCGTAGTCAATGAGCAGTTCTTC.

The chain employs TRBV10-1 and TRBJ2-3, with TRBD1 as a possible D gene (5 bases). The germline V and J ends were trimmed by 2 bases and 2 bases, with 8 bases remaining between them. This CDR3 has 14 amino acids. From germline, CDR1 is WNHNN and CDR2 SYGVQD (reference sequence). This CDR3 reads CASSERGPTDTQYF. The CDR3 coding sequence is TGCGCCAGCAGTGAGAGGGGTCCCACAGATACGCAGTATTTT.